The 32 T cell receptor beta chains below all came from one sample that was sequenced in a study of blood T cell repertoires in COVID-19. The assay was immunoSEQ multiplex PCR, and TCRdb's table has in-frame clones only and misses some. The table shows around 23,000 clones, with approximately 68% occurring only once. Sequenced sample: peripheral blood. The receptors were sampled from a woman at least 80 years old with acute or convalescent COVID-19.

This chain connects TRBV9 to TRBJ1-2; D is undetermined. The CDR3 loop spans 13 amino acids. The V end was cut by 0 bases, the J end by 8 bases, with 11 bases between. From germline, CDR1 is SGDLS and CDR2 YYNGEE. The CDR3 loop reads CASSVGTPWGYTF. CDR3 nucleotide sequence: TGTGCCAGCAGCGTAGGGACTCCGTGGGGCTACACCTTC.

The chain combines TRBV5-4 with TRBJ1-1, with 9 nucleotides matching TRBD1. The germline V gene encodes CDR1 SGHNT and CDR2 YYREEE (reference sequence). The CDR3 length is 15 residues. J lost 4 bases, V lost 5 bases, and 9 bases had no gene match. CDR3 sequence reads: CASSVSGTGTTEAFF. In nucleotides, the CDR3 is TGTGCCAGCAGTGTCTCCGGGACAGGGACCACTGAAGCTTTCTTT.

The chain is built from TRBV30 and TRBJ1-1; a possible D gene is TRBD1 (5 bases). Germline loops: CDR1 GTSNPN, CDR2 SVGIG (reference sequence). Trimming took 0 bases from V and 4 from J, leaving 9 bases between them. This CDR3 has 13 amino acids. CDR3 loop: CAWSVIQGTEAFF. DNA of the CDR3: TGTGCCTGGAGTGTAATCCAGGGCACTGAAGCTTTCTTT.

V gene TRBV5-1 combines with J gene TRBJ2-5; TRBD2 might be the D (6 bases). Deletions cut 1 base from V and 5 bases from J, with 15 bases between. This CDR3 contains 15 residues. Looked up from germline, CDR1 is SGHRS and CDR2 is YFSETQ. The CDR3 nucleotides read TGCGCCAGCAGCTTGATGACGGGAGCGGTTGAGACCCAGTACTTC. Encoded protein: CASSLMTGAVETQYF.

The chain recombines TRBV9 with TRBJ2-2; D may be TRBD2 (6 bases). This CDR3 is 15 amino acids long. Germline V gene lookup returns CDR1 SGDLS and CDR2 YYNGEE. V lost 0 bases and J lost 6, with 12 bases in between. The CDR3 region has the DNA TGTGCCAGCAGCGTAGCTACGCGGGGAGCCGGGGAGCTGTTTTTT. Protein sequence: CASSVATRGAGELFF.

This clone was seen a handful of times. The rearrangement joins TRBV7-6 to TRBJ1-1, with D perhaps TRBD1 (5 bases). From germline, CDR1 is SGHVS and CDR2 FNYEAQ. V was shortened by 5 bases and J by 6 bases, with 37 bases between the two germline ends. The CDR3 is made up of 21 amino acids. This CDR3 is CASSPLRRSGGTRGARAEAFF. The CDR3, as DNA: TGTGCCAGCAGCCCCCTCAGGAGATCGGGAGGGACCCGCGGGGCAAGGGCTGAAGCTTTCTTT.

The chain joins TRBV10-2 to TRBJ2-5; D perhaps matches TRBD1 (6 bases). The CDR3 runs to 13 residues. Germline assignment: CDR1 WSHSY and CDR2 SAAADI. Trimming removed 5 bases from V and 2 bases from J, with 9 bases in between. The CDR3 is CASSLGQQETQYF. The CDR3 DNA reads TGCGCCAGCAGTCTAGGACAGCAAGAGACCCAGTACTTC.

The rearrangement joins TRBV7-8 to TRBJ2-3; D is possibly TRBD1 (6 bases). Trimming took off 6 bases at V and 3 bases at J, with 13 bases between the two ends. CDR1 SGHVS and CDR2 FQNEAQ come from the germline V gene. This CDR3 has 14 residues. This CDR3 reads CASSDTGLTDTQYF. CDR3 nucleotides: TGTGCCAGCAGTGACACAGGGCTTACAGATACGCAGTATTTT.

This clone was detected a few times. The chain combines TRBV15 with TRBJ2-2; D is uncertain. This CDR3 region has 14 residues. Germline lookup yields CDR1 LNHNV and CDR2 YYDKDF (reference sequence). V was pared by 8 bases and J by 0 bases, with 10 bases between. In DNA, the CDR3 is TGTGCCACCGGAGATACACCGAACACCGGGGAGCTGTTTTTT. As protein: CATGDTPNTGELFF.

The chain combines TRBV13 with TRBJ1-1, with 7 bases matching TRBD1. The CDR3 has 14 amino acids. With 5 bases clipped from V and 3 bases from J, the junction kept 6 bases outside the gene matches. Germline CDR1 PRHDT, CDR2 FYEKMQ (reference sequence). The CDR3 nucleotides read TGTGCCAGCAGCCGGATGGGGACAGACACTGAAGCTTTCTTT. This codes for CASSRMGTDTEAFF.

J is TRBJ1-2 and V is TRBV5-6; 8 bases align to TRBD1. Germline CDR1 is SGHDT and CDR2 is YYEEEE. This CDR3 contains 13 residues. V shed 4 bases and J 3 bases; nucleotides not matched to a gene: 2. The CDR3 region has the DNA TGTGCCAGCAGCCTACAGGGGGACTATGGCTACACCTTC. Its protein product is CASSLQGDYGYTF.

J is TRBJ2-1 and V is TRBV7-9; no firm D call. The CDR3 is 15 amino acids. Germline CDR1 is SEHNR and CDR2 is FQNEAQ (reference sequence). The V gene lost 5 bases and the J gene lost 1 base, with 12 bases spanning the gap. This chain's CDR3 is CASSPGRRSYNEQFF. CDR3 coding DNA: TGTGCCAGCAGCCCTGGTCGGCGGTCCTACAATGAGCAGTTCTTC.

The V call is TRBV19, the J call TRBJ1-5; possible D gene TRBD1, 5 bases. The V gene's germline CDR1 is LNHDA and CDR2 SQIVND (reference sequence). The V and J ends lost 8 bases and 0 bases respectively, with 11 bases between them. This CDR3 region has 14 residues. In DNA form, the CDR3 reads TGTGCCAGTCTACCAACAGGTAGCAATCAGCCCCAGCATTTT. Its protein is CASLPTGSNQPQHF.

This clone was counted between two and nine times. Here the CDR3 DNA reads TGCGCCAGCAGCTGGGGGGTAGCTTTTCAAGAGACCCAGTACTTC. Protein sequence: CASSWGVAFQETQYF. The chain carries TRBV5-1 and TRBJ2-5; TRBD2 might be the D (6 bases). The CDR3 length is 15 residues. V was cut by 3 bases and J by 2 bases, with 14 bases left in between. Germline V gene sequence: CDR1 SGHRS, CDR2 YFSETQ.

The rearrangement uses TRBV7-8 and TRBJ2-7; D possibly corresponds to TRBD2 (6 bases). The germline V and J ends were trimmed by 5 bases and 3 bases, with 11 bases remaining between them. Germline assignment: CDR1 SGHVS and CDR2 FQNEAQ. CDR3 size: 13 residues. The CDR3 loop is CASSRTTGYEQYF. CDR3 nucleotide sequence: TGTGCCAGCAGCCGGACTACCGGCTACGAGCAGTACTTC.

This chain joins TRBV7-9 and TRBJ1-5, with 9 nucleotides matching TRBD1. Germline-derived CDR1 and CDR2 are SEHNR and FQNEAQ (reference sequence). Unmatched junction bases numbered 12, after V lost 7 bases and J lost 5 bases. The CDR3 totals 16 residues. CDR3 amino acids: CASTLFTGGEDQPQHF. CDR3 in DNA: TGTGCCAGCACCTTGTTCACAGGGGGCGAGGATCAGCCCCAGCATTTT.

This clone was detected only once. This chain connects TRBV4-1 to TRBJ1-5, with 10 bases aligning to TRBD1. The V gene's germline CDR1 is MGHRA and CDR2 YSYEKL. CDR3 length: 16 amino acids. Trimming removed 2 bases from V and 4 bases from J; junction bases left unmatched: 5. CDR3 sequence reads: CASSQKGTGVNQPQHF. The CDR3, as DNA: TGCGCCAGCAGCCAAAAAGGGACAGGGGTGAATCAGCCCCAGCATTTT.

This chain links TRBV19 with TRBJ2-3; D perhaps matches TRBD2 (5 bases). This CDR3 has 14 residues. In germline, CDR1 is LNHDA, CDR2 SQIVND (reference sequence). V gave up 6 bases and J gave up 4 bases, with 14 bases separating them. CDR3 in DNA: TGTGCCAGTAGGGACTTTTCAGAACCAGATACGCAGTATTTT. Translated: CASRDFSEPDTQYF.

This clone has only a few counts. The rearrangement joins TRBV27 to TRBJ1-2; a weak D match, TRBD1 (5 bases). V dropped 2 bases and J dropped 4 bases, with 17 bases sitting between them. The CDR3 covers 16 residues. CDR1 and CDR2 (germline): MNHEY, SMNVEV (reference sequence). This CDR3 reads CASSLSQGYQLYGYTF. DNA of the CDR3: TGTGCCAGCAGTTTAAGTCAGGGCTATCAACTCTATGGCTACACCTTC.

The chain employs TRBV6-4 and TRBJ2-2; tentatively, D is TRBD2 (5 bases). The germline V gene encodes CDR1 MRHNA and CDR2 SNTAGT. Between the trimmed V and J ends, which lost 6 bases and 3 bases, there was a span of 11 bases. There are 14 residues in the CDR3. The DNA for the CDR3 is TGTGCCAGCAGGCTAACTAGGGACACCGGGGAGCTGTTTTTT. Its protein product is CASRLTRDTGELFF.

V is TRBV2 and J is TRBJ1-3; TRBD1 matches 7 bases. Unmatched junction bases numbered 2, after V lost 4 bases and J lost 2 bases. CDR1 and CDR2 (germline): SNHLY, FYNNEI. The CDR3 consists of 14 residues. For the CDR3, the DNA is TGTGCCAGCAGTGTTGGGACAGCTGGAAACACCATATATTTT. Translating it yields CASSVGTAGNTIYF.

This rearrangement joins TRBV12-3 or TRBV12-4 to TRBJ2-2; D is perhaps TRBD1 (6 bases). This CDR3 has 12 residues. V dropped 5 bases and J dropped 7 bases, with 8 bases sitting between them. In DNA form, the CDR3 reads TGTGCCAGCAGTAGGACAGTCGGGGAGCTGTTTTTT. Residues: CASSRTVGELFF.

This clone is a singleton in its sample. V and J are TRBV6-2 or TRBV6-3 and TRBJ1-5, with TRBD1 matching over 8 bases. Looked up from germline, CDR1 is MNHEY and CDR2 is SVGEGT. The CDR3 contains 13 residues. The V segment lost 6 bases and the J segment 6 bases; nucleotides outside the gene matches: 4. As DNA, the CDR3 is TGTGCCAGCAGCCAGGGGGCTATTCAGCCCCAGCATTTT. Its protein is CASSQGAIQPQHF.

The rearrangement uses TRBV5-8 and TRBJ2-3; 16 positions match TRBD2. Germline V gene lookup returns CDR1 SGHTS and CDR2 YDEGEE. The CDR3 loop spans 18 amino acids. V trimming: 4 bases; J trimming: 3 bases; junction bases outside the gene matches: 8. CDR3 sequence reads: CASSQGTSGRAATDTQYF. The CDR3 DNA follows: TGTGCCAGCAGCCAAGGGACTAGCGGGAGGGCCGCAACAGATACGCAGTATTTT. Full variable domain (remainder filled in from reference TRBV5-8 and TRBJ2-3): EAGVTQSPTHLIKTRGQQATLRCSPISGHTSVYWYQQALGLGLQFLLWYDEGEERNRGNFPPRFSGRQFPNYSSELNVNALELEDSALYLCASSQGTSGRAATDTQYFGPGTRLTVL.

This clone is large by share. The DNA for the CDR3 is TGTGCCAGCAGCTTAAAACTAGCGGGGGCGGAGCTGTTTTTT. Its translation is CASSLKLAGAELFF. The chain joins TRBV7-2 to TRBJ2-2, with 11 bases lining up with TRBD2. The V gene end was trimmed by 2 bases and the J gene end by 10 bases; junction bases not matched to a gene: 3. Germline values: CDR1 SGHTA, CDR2 FQGNSA. This CDR3 has 14 amino acids.

This clone was found a few times. The rearrangement uses TRBV2 and TRBJ2-1, with D unclear. Trimming stripped 5 bases from V and 8 bases from J, with 7 bases between. Germline lookup yields CDR1 SNHLY and CDR2 FYNNEI. The CDR3 has 11 residues. The CDR3 region is CASSQSDEQFF. DNA of the CDR3: TGTGCCAGCAGTCAAAGCGATGAGCAGTTCTTC.

This clone occurred many times. The chain is built from TRBV9 and TRBJ1-2; a possible D gene is TRBD1 (5 bases). This CDR3 has 12 amino acids. CDR1 is SGDLS, CDR2 YYNGEE, per germline. Trimming stripped 5 bases from V and 6 bases from J, with 11 bases between. CDR3 bases: TGTGCCAGCAGTCTAGGGGTGGATGGCTACACCTTC. This codes for CASSLGVDGYTF.

In DNA form, the CDR3 reads TGCGCCAGCAGCCTCCGGGACAACTCCTACGAGCAGTACTTC. Translation: CASSLRDNSYEQYF. The chain couples TRBV4-1 to TRBJ2-7, with D possibly being TRBD1 (6 bases). This CDR3 comprises 14 residues. Trimming cost V 4 bases and J 0 bases, with 10 bases left between them. Germline lookup yields CDR1 MGHRA and CDR2 YSYEKL.

The genes are TRBV7-2 and TRBJ1-6, with D maybe TRBD1 (5 bases). Between the trimmed V and J ends, which lost 5 bases and 5 bases, there was a span of 10 bases. Germline CDR1 and CDR2: SGHTA and FQGNSA. The CDR3 has 14 residues. CDR3 coding DNA: TGTGCCAGCAGCATCACGACAGATAATTCACCCCTCCACTTT. Translating gives CASSITTDNSPLHF.

This clone turned up a few times. The chain joins TRBV4-1 to TRBJ1-4; TRBD1 matches 7 bases. Germline loops: CDR1 MGHRA, CDR2 YSYEKL. V shed 4 bases and J 3 bases; nucleotides not matched to a gene: 17. The CDR3 length is 19 residues. CDR3: CASSPLFQQGVPSNEKLFF. In DNA form, the CDR3 reads TGCGCCAGCAGCCCCCTTTTCCAGCAGGGGGTTCCATCTAATGAAAAACTGTTTTTT.

The V and J genes are TRBV2 and TRBJ1-2; TRBD1 aligns across 7 bases. The CDR3 is 13 residues long. Per germline, CDR1 SNHLY and CDR2 FYNNEI. V dropped 7 bases and J dropped 7; count of bases not matched to a gene: 9. CDR3 DNA sequence: TGTGCCAGCACCTGGGACAGAACTTTTGGCTACACCTTC. Translation gives CASTWDRTFGYTF.

The chain carries TRBV7-6 and TRBJ2-5; D might be TRBD2 (6 bases). The CDR3 is made up of 15 amino acids. V was trimmed by 1 base and J by 2 bases, leaving 11 bases between them. Germline-derived CDR1 and CDR2 are SGHVS and FNYEAQ. CDR3: CASSLDAGRQETQYF. The DNA of the CDR3 is TGTGCCAGCAGCTTAGACGCCGGGAGACAAGAGACCCAGTACTTC.